This T cell receptor (beta chain) was documented in a study of patients and donors after allogeneic stem cell transplantation. Using its own MiXCR run on the RT-PCR reads, TCRdb lists one record per CDR3 protein. The table shows about a million distinct CDR3 sequences, with more than 15% occurring only once. This clonotype was seen a few times. V gave up 1 base and J gave up 2 bases, with 8 bases separating them. CDR3 size: 14 residues. Germline V gives CDR1 LGHNA, CDR2 YNFKEQ. The rearrangement uses TRBV4-2 and TRBJ2-5; a possible D gene is TRBD1 (5 bases). This TCR derives from a human donor who was either an allogeneic HSCT recipient or a stem cell or donor lymphocyte infusion donor (not recorded which). It is not recorded whose cells these are; they may come from a transplant donor. Sequenced sample: blood, either unsorted or a sorted T cell fraction (not recorded which). The CDR3 region has the DNA TGTGCCAGCAGCCAAGGGGGCGGACAAGAGACCCAGTACTTC. It translates to CASSQGGGQETQYF.